A selection of T cell receptor beta chains follows, all from one sample in a study of human T cells and chemical hapten exposure. TCRdb itself ran the RACE reads through MiXCR, one entry per CDR3 protein. The sample has roughly 70,000 distinct CDR3 sequences; 25% to 40% are singletons. Specimen: whole blood, collected in connection with sensitization to the hapten diphenylcyclopropenone (DPC). These receptor sequences come from a man aged 35 to 55 with alopecia areata. Some clones in this sample may be carry-over from other donors' samples. Each CDR3 is given with its conserved first and last residue. Each record gives: V gene, D gene, J gene, clone size, CDR3 DNA, CDR3 protein. D genes are given only for firm matches. Only part of the rows carry a size: once, few, many, or a class if the clone is expanded.

V gene: TRBV6-2/TRBV6-3
D gene: TRBD2
J gene: TRBJ2-1
clone size: .
CDR3 DNA: TGTGCCAGCAGTTATGGCCGTACTAGCGGCAAGTACAATGAGCAGTTCTTC
CDR3 protein: CASSYGRTSGKYNEQFF

V gene: TRBV6-5
D gene: TRBD1
J gene: TRBJ1-5
clone size: .
CDR3 DNA: TGTGCCAGCAGAACGGACAGGTGGAGCAATCAGCCCCAGCATTTT
CDR3 protein: CASRTDRWSNQPQHF

V gene: TRBV7-6
D gene: .
J gene: TRBJ1-3
clone size: .
CDR3 DNA: TGTGCCTGCAGCTTAGGGCAGTTCTCTGGAAACACCATATATTTT
CDR3 protein: CACSLGQFSGNTIYF

V gene: TRBV28
D gene: TRBD1
J gene: TRBJ2-1
clone size: few
CDR3 DNA: TGTGCCAGCAGGGGGTGGACAGGGGACAATGAGCAGTTCTTC
CDR3 protein: CASRGWTGDNEQFF

V gene: TRBV12-3/TRBV12-4
D gene: TRBD2
J gene: TRBJ2-7
clone size: few
CDR3 DNA: TGTGCCAGCAGTCGGTCTTCTAGCGGTCTCTCCTACGAGCAGTACTTC
CDR3 protein: CASSRSSSGLSYEQYF

V gene: TRBV20-1
D gene: TRBD1
J gene: TRBJ2-7
clone size: .
CDR3 DNA: TGCAGTGCGGACAGGGGGGGGGTGTACGAGCAGTACTTC
CDR3 protein: CSADRGGVYEQYF

V gene: TRBV6-5
D gene: .
J gene: TRBJ1-4
clone size: .
CDR3 DNA: TGTGCCAGCACCGCCACCGCAACTAATGAAAAACTGTTTTTT
CDR3 protein: CASTATATNEKLFF

V gene: TRBV10-1
D gene: .
J gene: TRBJ1-1
clone size: .
CDR3 DNA: TGCGCCAGCAGCCCACAGGACAACCGAGAAGCTTTCTTT
CDR3 protein: CASSPQDNREAFF

V gene: TRBV20-1
D gene: TRBD1
J gene: TRBJ2-3
clone size: .
CDR3 DNA: TGCAGTGTTCTCCGGGACAGGGTTACAGATACGCAGTATTTT
CDR3 protein: CSVLRDRVTDTQYF

V gene: TRBV28
D gene: TRBD2
J gene: TRBJ2-7
clone size: .
CDR3 DNA: TGTGCCAGCAGCCCTGGTGCGGCTAGCGGGTACGAGCAGTACTTC
CDR3 protein: CASSPGAASGYEQYF

V gene: TRBV20-1
D gene: TRBD1
J gene: TRBJ2-7
clone size: .
CDR3 DNA: TGCAGTGCTCCACGGACAGGGGATCCCTACGAGCAGTACTTC
CDR3 protein: CSAPRTGDPYEQYF

V gene: TRBV20-1
D gene: .
J gene: TRBJ1-6
clone size: few
CDR3 DNA: TGCAGTGCCCCTGGGACACTGAATAATTCACCCCTCCACTTT
CDR3 protein: CSAPGTLNNSPLHF

V gene: TRBV6-6
D gene: .
J gene: TRBJ2-7
clone size: medium-sized
CDR3 DNA: TGTGCCAGCAGTTACACCCCCTACGAGCAGTACTTC
CDR3 protein: CASSYTPYEQYF

V gene: TRBV5-4
D gene: .
J gene: TRBJ2-3
clone size: .
CDR3 DNA: TGTGCCAGCAGCGACGACTCAGATACGCAGTATTTT
CDR3 protein: CASSDDSDTQYF

V gene: TRBV12-3/TRBV12-4
D gene: .
J gene: TRBJ1-3
clone size: few
CDR3 DNA: TGTGCCAGCAGTCCGCGGACAGTCTCTGGAAACACCATATATTTT
CDR3 protein: CASSPRTVSGNTIYF

V gene: TRBV24-1
D gene: TRBD1
J gene: TRBJ1-5
clone size: .
CDR3 DNA: TGTGCCACGCTATACCGGGACAGGGGGTATCAGCCCCAGCATTTT
CDR3 protein: CATLYRDRGYQPQHF

V gene: TRBV20-1
D gene: TRBD2
J gene: TRBJ2-7
clone size: few
CDR3 DNA: TGCAGTGCTACACGACTCGGGACTAGCGGTTTCTACGAGCAGTACTTC
CDR3 protein: CSATRLGTSGFYEQYF

V gene: TRBV28
D gene: .
J gene: TRBJ2-4
clone size: .
CDR3 DNA: TGTGCCAGCTGGGACCCCTCACGAAACATTCAGTACTTC
CDR3 protein: CASWDPSRNIQYF

V gene: TRBV20-1
D gene: TRBD1
J gene: TRBJ2-7
clone size: .
CDR3 DNA: TGCAGTGCTAGCAGACAGGGGGTGTGGTACGAGCAGTACTTC
CDR3 protein: CSASRQGVWYEQYF

V gene: TRBV4-3
D gene: TRBD1
J gene: TRBJ2-4
clone size: many
CDR3 DNA: TGCGCCAGCAGCCAAGGCGGGACAGGGAGGAAAAACATTCAGTACTTC
CDR3 protein: CASSQGGTGRKNIQYF

V gene: TRBV14
D gene: .
J gene: TRBJ2-7
clone size: few
CDR3 DNA: TGTGCCAGCAGCCTGGCCGGGACTCCAAGGTACGAGCAGTACTTC
CDR3 protein: CASSLAGTPRYEQYF

V gene: TRBV12-3/TRBV12-4
D gene: .
J gene: TRBJ1-5
clone size: .
CDR3 DNA: TGTGCCAGCAGTTTAGGGGGGTTTAGCAATCAGCCCCAGCATTTT
CDR3 protein: CASSLGGFSNQPQHF

V gene: TRBV2
D gene: .
J gene: TRBJ1-1
clone size: few
CDR3 DNA: TGTGCCAGCAGTGGAGGGGTTCATGGCACTGAAGCTTTCTTT
CDR3 protein: CASSGGVHGTEAFF

V gene: TRBV21-1
D gene: .
J gene: TRBJ2-7
clone size: few
CDR3 DNA: TGTGCCAGGGGCCACCGGGTGGCGGACTACGAGCAGTACTTC
CDR3 protein: CARGHRVADYEQYF

V gene: TRBV5-1
D gene: TRBD1
J gene: TRBJ2-7
clone size: .
CDR3 DNA: TGCGCCAGCAGGTCCCAAACCGGGACAGGAGCTTACGAGCAGTACTTC
CDR3 protein: CASRSQTGTGAYEQYF

V gene: TRBV11-2
D gene: .
J gene: TRBJ2-2
clone size: .
CDR3 DNA: TGTGCCAGCAGCCCTTCCGGGGCGGCGACCGGGGAGCTGTTTTTT
CDR3 protein: CASSPSGAATGELFF

V gene: TRBV18
D gene: .
J gene: TRBJ2-6
clone size: few
CDR3 DNA: TGTGCCAGCTCACCAGAGGGGTTATCTGGGGCCAACGTCCTGACTTTC
CDR3 protein: CASSPEGLSGANVLTF

V gene: TRBV12-3/TRBV12-4
D gene: .
J gene: TRBJ1-1
clone size: .
CDR3 DNA: TGTGCCAGCAGTCGTGATCTAGGGGAAGCTTTCTTT
CDR3 protein: CASSRDLGEAFF

V gene: TRBV10-2
D gene: .
J gene: TRBJ2-2
clone size: few
CDR3 DNA: TGCGCCAGCAGTGAGTACGGCGCCGGGGAGCTGTTTTTT
CDR3 protein: CASSEYGAGELFF

V gene: TRBV5-6
D gene: .
J gene: TRBJ2-7
clone size: .
CDR3 DNA: TGTGCCAGCAGCTTGGGCCCCATGGACGAGCAGTACTTC
CDR3 protein: CASSLGPMDEQYF

V gene: TRBV10-3
D gene: .
J gene: TRBJ1-4
clone size: few
CDR3 DNA: TGTGCCATCGGGGGTGGTAGTGAAAAACTGTTTTTT
CDR3 protein: CAIGGGSEKLFF

V gene: TRBV11-3
D gene: TRBD2
J gene: TRBJ2-1
clone size: .
CDR3 DNA: TGTGCCAGCAGCTTAGGTTTGGGACTAGCGGGAGGAGGGTACAATGAGCAGTTCTTC
CDR3 protein: CASSLGLGLAGGGYNEQFF

V gene: TRBV12-3/TRBV12-4
D gene: TRBD2
J gene: TRBJ2-2
clone size: .
CDR3 DNA: TGTGCCAGCAGTTTAAGTCTAGCGGGAGGGGAGCTGTTTTTT
CDR3 protein: CASSLSLAGGELFF

V gene: TRBV6-6
D gene: .
J gene: TRBJ1-1
clone size: few
CDR3 DNA: TGTGCCAGCAGTACCGGGACACCCGAAGCTTTCTTT
CDR3 protein: CASSTGTPEAFF

V gene: TRBV6-5
D gene: .
J gene: TRBJ2-7
clone size: few
CDR3 DNA: TGTGCCAGCACCTATCGCCCGGGAGCGCGGGAGCAGTACTTC
CDR3 protein: CASTYRPGAREQYF

V gene: TRBV10-3
D gene: TRBD2
J gene: TRBJ2-3
clone size: .
CDR3 DNA: TGTGCCATCAGTGGGGGACTACTCACAGATACGCAGTATTTT
CDR3 protein: CAISGGLLTDTQYF

V gene: TRBV20-1
D gene: TRBD2
J gene: TRBJ2-5
clone size: once
CDR3 DNA: TGCAGTGCTAGAGAATCCGGGAGGGCCGGGGAGACCCAGTACTTC
CDR3 protein: CSARESGRAGETQYF

V gene: TRBV20-1
D gene: TRBD1
J gene: TRBJ1-6
clone size: few
CDR3 DNA: TGCAGTGCTAGTCCCAGGGGGCAAGGGGATTCACCCCTCCACTTT
CDR3 protein: CSASPRGQGDSPLHF

V gene: TRBV10-3
D gene: .
J gene: TRBJ2-5
clone size: .
CDR3 DNA: TGTGCCATCAGGCCGACAGGATACGAGACCCAGTACTTC
CDR3 protein: CAIRPTGYETQYF

V gene: TRBV28
D gene: .
J gene: TRBJ2-1
clone size: .
CDR3 DNA: TGTGCCAGCAGTACCTATGAGCAGTTCTTC
CDR3 protein: CASSTYEQFF

V gene: TRBV4-2
D gene: TRBD2
J gene: TRBJ2-6
clone size: medium-sized
CDR3 DNA: TGTGCCAGCAGCCAAGATCGCCTAGCGGGACAGTCTGGGGCCAACGTCCTGACTTTC
CDR3 protein: CASSQDRLAGQSGANVLTF

V gene: TRBV7-3
D gene: TRBD1
J gene: TRBJ2-5
clone size: .
CDR3 DNA: TGTGCCAGCAGTCAGGACAGGACGGGGACCCAGTACTTC
CDR3 protein: CASSQDRTGTQYF

V gene: TRBV6-5
D gene: .
J gene: TRBJ1-1
clone size: few
CDR3 DNA: TGTGCCAGCAGTTACTCGATTCTGGATGGGGCTAATAAAGCTTTCTTT
CDR3 protein: CASSYSILDGANKAFF

V gene: TRBV27
D gene: TRBD1
J gene: TRBJ1-5
clone size: .
CDR3 DNA: TGTGCCAGCCGGGGACAGGGAAGGAGCAATCAGCCCCAGCATTTT
CDR3 protein: CASRGQGRSNQPQHF

V gene: TRBV3-1
D gene: .
J gene: TRBJ1-2
clone size: .
CDR3 DNA: TGTGCCAGCAGCCAAGATATGGCGGGGGAAGGCTACACCTTC
CDR3 protein: CASSQDMAGEGYTF

V gene: TRBV3-1
D gene: .
J gene: TRBJ2-7
clone size: few
CDR3 DNA: TGTGCCAGCAGCCAAATCCACTACGAGCAGTACTTC
CDR3 protein: CASSQIHYEQYF

V gene: TRBV4-2
D gene: .
J gene: TRBJ1-2
clone size: once
CDR3 DNA: TGTGCCAGCAGCCAGGGGATTCAGGGGTTTTTGGATGGCTACACCTTC
CDR3 protein: CASSQGIQGFLDGYTF

V gene: TRBV4-1
D gene: .
J gene: TRBJ2-3
clone size: .
CDR3 DNA: TGCGCCGGCCGCAAGGACAGAGAAACAAGCACAGATACGCAGTATTTT
CDR3 protein: CAGRKDRETSTDTQYF

V gene: TRBV24-1
D gene: .
J gene: TRBJ2-1
clone size: few
CDR3 DNA: TGTGCCACCAGTAGCTTAGTCGGGGAATACCATGAGCAGTTCTTC
CDR3 protein: CATSSLVGEYHEQFF